The 8 T cell receptor beta chains given below trace back to one sample, sequenced in a study of T cells after yellow fever vaccination. MiXCR, applied by TCRdb to the 5' RACE reads, yields one record per CDR3 protein. The sample holds approximately 93,000 distinct CDR3 sequences; around 5.8% are singletons and the top ten take under 50%. Here the sequenced sample was CD8+ T cells sorted from PBMCs, taken 10 days after the yellow fever booster vaccination. The source of these receptors is a man younger than 35 who received the YFV17D yellow fever vaccine.

This clonotype was found many times. The rearrangement uses TRBV24-1 and TRBJ1-2, with D possibly being TRBD1 (5 bases). Germline values: CDR1 KGHDR, CDR2 SFDVKD. This CDR3 has 14 amino acids. Trimming pared 4 bases from V and 3 bases from J, leaving 11 bases between. The CDR3 loop reads CATSESGTDYGYTF. Written as DNA, the CDR3 is TGTGCCACCAGTGAATCCGGGACCGACTATGGCTACACCTTC.

This rearrangement joins TRBV6-2 or TRBV6-3 to TRBJ2-1; 15 bases fit TRBD2. The CDR3 is 18 residues long. V lost 2 bases, J lost 7 bases, and 9 bases stayed unmatched. Germline V lookup: CDR1 MNHEY, CDR2 SVGEGT. CDR3 residues: CASSYGGLAGGPVNEQFF. CDR3 nucleotides: TGTGCCAGCAGTTACGGAGGACTAGCGGGGGGGCCGGTGAATGAGCAGTTCTTC.

This clonotype was recorded a few times. The chain is built from TRBV27 and TRBJ1-3; perhaps TRBD1 as D (6 bases). Trimming removed 6 bases from V and 1 base from J, with 13 bases in between. This CDR3 has 15 amino acids. CDR1 is MNHEY and CDR2 is SMNVEV in the germline V gene (reference sequence). CDR3: CASRLSGTSGNTIYF. For the CDR3, the DNA is TGTGCCAGCAGGCTGTCCGGGACATCTGGAAACACCATATATTTT.

This clonotype came up many times. The J gene is TRBJ2-6, the V gene TRBV20-1; no firm D call. Trimming pared 2 bases from V and 0 bases from J, leaving 2 bases between. The CDR3 is 13 amino acids. Germline-derived CDR1 and CDR2 are DFQATT and SNEGSKA (reference sequence). The CDR3 sequence: CSARISGANVLTF. DNA of the CDR3: TGCAGTGCTAGAATCTCTGGGGCCAACGTCCTGACTTTC.

The V and J genes are TRBV5-1 and TRBJ2-1; D is perhaps TRBD2 (7 bases). V gave up 2 bases and J gave up 9 bases, with 21 bases separating them. This CDR3 has 16 amino acids. Looked up from germline, CDR1 is SGHRS and CDR2 is YFSETQ. The CDR3: CASSFGPGGLLREQFF. CDR3 nucleotides: TGCGCCAGCAGCTTCGGCCCGGGGGGCCTGCTCCGTGAGCAGTTCTTC.

A few counts support this clonotype. The chain recombines TRBV25-1 with TRBJ1-5; D not certain. Germline V gives CDR1 MGHDK, CDR2 SYGVNS. V was clipped by 5 bases and J by 4 bases, with 18 bases between them. CDR3 length equals 16 residues. The CDR3 bases are TGTGCCAGCAGTTTTTTTTTATGGGTTACTAATCAGCCCCAGCATTTT. Translation gives CASSFFLWVTNQPQHF.

The rearrangement uses TRBV12-3 or TRBV12-4 and TRBJ2-2; 9 nucleotides line up with TRBD1. Trimming took 6 bases from V and 5 from J; bases not matched to a gene: 13. There are 17 residues in the CDR3. In DNA, the CDR3 is TGTGCCAGCAGACTCACCGTGAGACAGGGGGTAACCGGGGAGCTGTTTTTT. It is translated as CASRLTVRQGVTGELFF.

This clonotype was detected many times. The V call is TRBV12-3 or TRBV12-4, the J call TRBJ2-5; the match to TRBD1 covers 9 bases. The length of the CDR3 is 17 residues. V lost 1 base, J lost 4 bases, and 10 bases stayed unmatched. The CDR3 DNA reads TGTGCCAGCAGTTTAGTGACGGGGGACAGGGATGGAGAGACCCAGTACTTC. Amino acids: CASSLVTGDRDGETQYF.